This TCR beta chain was sequenced for a study of shared clonotypes between healthy human individuals. Points from the study as a whole: The study found lower generation probabilities in non-shared clonotypes than in those shared by all four donors.

Note on this clone: Its antigen is still unknown.

The donors, healthy adults who were HIV-negative, had experienced no recent acute infections or vaccinations. Libraries were prepared by immunoSEQ multiplex PCR; TCRdb keeps only in-frame clonotypes and omits some of them. The sample yields tens of thousands of clones, around 57% seen once. Germline V gene data show CDR1 as SGHRS and CDR2 as YFSETQ. The length of the CDR3 is 14 residues. The V gene lost 0 bases and the J gene lost 1 base, with 5 bases spanning the gap. This receptor was identified in a man aged 25-40 years in good health. Sequences were obtained from memory CD8+ T cells sorted from blood. As to subset: CD45RO+ cells pooled with CCR7-negative TemRA cells. The chain combines TRBV5-1 with TRBJ1-3; D is possibly TRBD1 (5 bases). CDR3 region: CASSLGQSGNTIYF. As DNA, the CDR3 is TGCGCCAGCAGCTTGGGACAGTCTGGAAACACCATATATTTT.